This T cell receptor (beta chain) was identified in a study of T cells in Graves' hyperthyroidism and ophthalmopathy (dated by TCRdb to between 2017 and 2020). About the full investigation: Peripheral blood samples were taken at the time of initial diagnosis, prior to any treatment. Thyroid tissue and blood T-cell repertoires from six Graves' hyperthyroidism patients were also compared in the study. Prospective prediction of ophthalmopathy was tested in an independent validation cohort of about 19 hyperthyroidism patients and some 17 patients who later progressed to ophthalmopathy. According to the paper, TCR Vbeta CDR3 sequencing was carried out on over 130 peripheral blood samples, which came from approximately 41 ophthalmopathy, fewer than 80 hyperthyroidism and approximately 17 progressor patients. The 100 discovery patients were randomly split 7:3 into training and test sets. Following sampling, methimazole starting at 30 mg daily was given to hyperthyroidism patients, and high-dose intravenous methylprednisolone was given to ophthalmopathy patients. TCR V-J signatures able to tell the groups apart were searched for in a discovery cohort of some 100 patients, of whom more than 40 had Graves' ophthalmopathy and roughly 58 had stable Graves' hyperthyroidism. The study at large found these results: During validation, the model predicted progression to ophthalmopathy a median of around six months ahead of onset, with around 71% sensitivity and 72.22% specificity. No statistical method was used to set the sample size in advance, and investigators knew the group allocation. A 13 V-J signature model separated ophthalmopathy from stable hyperthyroidism, with roughly 88% sensitivity and 81.08% specificity in cross-validation and 80%/75% in testing. Most expanded thyroid clonotypes (frequency above 0.001) were also found in blood, which suggests that blood repertoires may mirror thyroid immune responses.

Remarks on this clonotype: This clone's antigen is unknown. Base qualities are not at hand, and no much larger clone is one base apart.

The CDR3 numbers 15 residues from cysteine through phenylalanine. Left in the record is the CDR3 DNA by itself, 45 bases read in frame from the first base. Sequences SGDLS (CDR1) and YYNGEE (CDR2) are obtained from the germline V gene. The junction carries 18 bases between V and J, which are trimmed by 2 bases and 7 bases respectively. Moderately to severely active disease, a Clinical Activity Score of at least 3, a NOSPECS grade of at least 4, and a duration under 3 months were present in ophthalmopathy patients. Any patient with an uncontrolled infection, another autoimmune disease, pregnancy or lactation was excluded. Diagnoses were established on the basis of clinical symptoms, serum thyroxine and TRAb, thyroid ultrasound, and orbital computed tomography. PBMCs were separated from under 12 ml of fresh peripheral blood using Ficoll-Paque density gradient centrifugation. Total RNA was extracted with Trizol reagent, and quality was checked on an Agilent 2100 Bioanalyzer.

The TCR beta CDR3 regions were amplified from the RNA transcripts. The first round of RT-PCR for the TCR CDR3 was performed with the HTBI primer set and the Qiagen OneStep RT-PCR kit. A second multiplex PCR round built the libraries, followed by size selection and purification. Sequencing of the libraries was done on an Illumina HiSeq2000 using paired-end 100 bp reads. Per the original workflow: SOAPnuke was used to process the raw data, removing reads that contained adapters or uncalled bases, had a mean Phred below 15, or lacked an exact match to the constant primer or identifier. COPE v1.2.5 was used to merge high-quality paired reads, and clonotypes were defined as unique nucleotide sequences. MiTCR v1.1 was used to align clonotypes to the IMGT TRBV, TRBD and TRBJ reference segments. Only V-J combinations with frequency above 0.0001, covering 99.2% of repertoires, were analysed. A TCS score was defined as the ratio of F50 (clonal expansion) to E x V (chaos), with BLOSUM62-based TCRdist applied between CDR3 peptides within each V-J. Welch's t-statistics and random forest reduced approximately 520 V-J features to fewer than 15, which were used in a naive Bayes classifier (R e1071). Using fastp at Q25 and MiXCR, TCRdb reprocessed the public reads and kept productive beta chains. Identical CDR3 protein sequences are pooled into one entry, listed with their most common genes and DNA. What appears here as the V and J calls and clone size reflects TCRdb's work, not the paper's. A total of a few hundred thousand distinct CDR3 sequences appear in this sample, around a sixth of them only once. The top ten clones comprise 40% to 45% of the sample.

The sample consisted of blood. This TCR derives from a man younger than 35 with Graves' ophthalmopathy. The chain employs TRBV9 and TRBJ1-2; TRBD1 is perhaps the D gene, given 6 matching bases. The CDR3 region: CASSVRDIGRSGYTF. The DNA sequence is as follows: TGTGCCAGCAGCGTCCGGGACATCGGGAGATCTGGCTACACCTTC.